This T cell receptor (beta chain) was recovered during a study of T cells in Graves' hyperthyroidism and ophthalmopathy. Amplification targeted TCR beta CDR3 regions from RNA transcripts. TCR CDR3 underwent first-round RT-PCR with the HTBI primer set. TCRdb re-called the multiplex PCR reads with MiXCR, one entry per CDR3 protein. The repertoire holds about 360,000 distinct CDR3 sequences, around 13% seen once, with around 9.2% in the top ten. Regarding the study as a whole: Blood also held most thyroid clonotypes expanded beyond 0.001.

This clonotype was recorded at least ten times. Its antigen is as yet unknown. The CDR3 length is 14 residues. Germline values: CDR1 LGHDT, CDR2 YNNKEL (reference sequence). With 6 bases removed from V and 6 bases from J, the gap between germline ends came to 16 bases. The specimen was blood. The J gene is TRBJ2-3, the V gene TRBV3-1; no clear D gene. This receptor was identified in a woman in her late teens or twenties with Graves' hyperthyroidism. The CDR3: CASRDGNPGDTQYF. As DNA, the CDR3 is TGTGCCAGCAGAGATGGGAACCCTGGGGATACGCAGTATTTT.